The 5 T cell receptor beta chains below were found in one sample sequenced in a study of shared clonotypes between healthy human individuals. Generated by immunoSEQ multiplex PCR, the TCRdb table keeps only in-frame clones and is missing some. This sample has roughly 2 million clones, with 95% found just once. Sample: naive CD4+ T cells sorted from blood. Sample subset: CD45RA+ positively selected. The receptors were sampled from a man younger than 35 in good health.

The chain carries TRBV18 and TRBJ2-7; 7 nucleotides agree with TRBD1. V was clipped by 3 bases and J by 6 bases; unmatched bases: 11. The CDR3 runs 15 residues. Germline loops: CDR1 KGHSH, CDR2 LQKENI. CDR3 sequence: CASSPSGTDLLEQYF. The CDR3 coding sequence is TGTGCCAGCTCACCCTCCGGGACAGATCTCCTCGAGCAGTACTTC.

The chain carries TRBV10-3 and TRBJ2-2, with 11 bases lining up with TRBD1. Germline lookup yields CDR1 ENHRY and CDR2 SYGVKD. V gave up 2 bases and J gave up 4 bases; unmatched junction bases: 3. The CDR3 is 16 amino acids. The CDR3 bases are TGTGCCATCAGTGAGGGACAGGGGGCAGGCACCGGGGAGCTGTTTTTT. Translation gives CAISEGQGAGTGELFF.

This chain uses TRBV27 with TRBJ1-1, with D maybe TRBD1 (5 bases). Germline CDR1 is MNHEY and CDR2 is SMNVEV (reference sequence). The CDR3 loop spans 15 amino acids. V dropped 8 bases and J dropped 1 base, with 17 bases sitting between them. CDR3 DNA: TGTGCCAGCCGCGACGGGGGTCCTGCGAACACTGAAGCTTTCTTT. Translation: CASRDGGPANTEAFF.

In regard to this clone: The same CDR3 is also encoded by other DNA sequences in this sample. CDR3 in amino acids: CASSPDGNYGYTF. In DNA form, the CDR3 reads TGTGCCAGCTCACCGGACGGAAACTATGGCTACACCTTC. The gene calls are TRBV18 and TRBJ1-2; D is unclear. CDR1 is KGHSH and CDR2 is LQKENI in the germline V gene. Trimming removed 3 bases at V and 2 bases at J, with 7 bases between. CDR3 length equals 13 residues.

The chain joins TRBV5-4 to TRBJ2-5; no firm D call. V dropped 0 bases and J dropped 2 bases, with 8 bases sitting between them. Germline CDR1 reads SGHNT; CDR2 reads YYREEE (reference sequence). The CDR3 loop spans 14 amino acids. As DNA, the CDR3 is TGTGCCAGCAGCTTGGCACTGGAGCAAGAGACCCAGTACTTC. Protein product: CASSLALEQETQYF.